This T cell receptor beta chain was documented in a study of T cells in tumors after PD-1 blockade. Study information: Blood samples averaged about 110,000 templates (range roughly 21,000-290,000) and approximately 37,000 unique clonotypes.

Sequencing used immunoSEQ multiplex PCR; TCRdb keeps in-frame clones, though not all of them. The sample carries approximately 60,000 clones, about 82% recorded once. The germline gives CDR1 GTSNPN, CDR2 SVGIG (reference sequence). The length of the CDR3 is 14 residues. V shed 2 bases and J 7 bases; nucleotides not matched to a gene: 5. This chain uses TRBV30 with TRBJ1-4, with TRBD1 identical over 9 bases. Here the sequenced sample was PBMCs, taken before anti-PD-1 treatment. This clonotype originated in a human donor with basal cell carcinoma. CDR3 in amino acids: CAWSRGQGSEKLFF. The DNA of the CDR3 is TGTGCCTGGAGTCGAGGACAGGGGAGTGAAAAACTGTTTTTT.